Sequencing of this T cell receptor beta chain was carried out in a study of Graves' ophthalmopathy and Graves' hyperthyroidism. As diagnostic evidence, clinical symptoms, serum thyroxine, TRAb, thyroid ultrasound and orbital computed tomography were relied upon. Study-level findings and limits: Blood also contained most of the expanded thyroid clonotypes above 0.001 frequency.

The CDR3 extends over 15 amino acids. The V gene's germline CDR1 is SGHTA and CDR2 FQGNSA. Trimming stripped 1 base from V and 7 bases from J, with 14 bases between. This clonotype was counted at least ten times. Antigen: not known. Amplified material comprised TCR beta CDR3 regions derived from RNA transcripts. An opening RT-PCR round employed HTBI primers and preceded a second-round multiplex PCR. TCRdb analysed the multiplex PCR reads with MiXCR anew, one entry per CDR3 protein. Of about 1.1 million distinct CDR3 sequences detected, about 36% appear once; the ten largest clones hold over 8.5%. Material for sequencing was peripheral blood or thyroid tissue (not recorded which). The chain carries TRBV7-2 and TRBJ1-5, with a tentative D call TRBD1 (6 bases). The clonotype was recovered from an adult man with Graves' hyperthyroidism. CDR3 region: CASSLGRGTGQPQHF. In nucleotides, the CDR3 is TGTGCCAGCAGCTTAGGCAGGGGAACGGGACAGCCCCAGCATTTT.